The clone carrying this T cell receptor beta chain is a singleton in its sample. This sample was taken from a study of PD-1 blockade in classical Hodgkin lymphoma. After autologous stem cell transplantation all patients relapsed, and prior brentuximab vedotin exposure differed between cohorts. Clones were read by immunoSEQ multiplex PCR, and TCRdb kept only the in-frame ones, dropping some. The data contain approximately 30,000 clones, around 78% of them singletons. The material was peripheral blood mononuclear cells (PBMCs), obtained before the second cycle of nivolumab. This receptor was obtained from a human donor with classical Hodgkin lymphoma.

The CDR3 loop is CASSLTGVSYNSPLHF. The CDR3 DNA follows: TGTGCCAGCAGCCTAACGGGAGTCTCCTATAATTCACCCCTCCACTTT. This chain connects TRBV7-9 to TRBJ1-6, with D unclear. The V end was cut by 5 bases, the J end by 0 bases, with 11 bases between. The length of the CDR3 is 16 residues. Germline V CDR1 and CDR2: SEHNR, FQNEAQ (reference sequence).